The 3 T cell receptor beta chains given below trace back to one sample, sequenced in a study of blood T cells in healthy people across ages (dated by TCRdb to between 2014 and 2016). Receptor libraries were prepared by 5' RACE. The data were produced on an Illumina HiSeq 2500. A second PCR of roughly 6 to 11 cycles was run with a J-beta primer mix and a sample-barcoded 5' primer. TCRdb redid the processing of the public reads, applying fastp at Q25 and MiXCR, and retained in-frame beta chains. Rows are unified per CDR3 protein, each entry keeping the most common DNA and genes. A total of 1.2 million to 1.5 million distinct CDR3 sequences appear in this sample, around 59% of them only once. 5.5% to 8% of the sample comes from the top ten. The material sequenced was blood. These receptors all come from a man aged 18 to 29 in good health.

J is TRBJ1-1 and V is TRBV15, with D uncertain. The germline V and J ends were trimmed by 2 bases and 1 base, with 14 bases remaining between them. From germline, CDR1 is LNHNV and CDR2 YYDKDF (reference sequence). The CDR3 is made up of 16 amino acids. CDR3 sequence (DNA): TGTGCCACCAGCAGAAACCCGGGAAGTGGGAACACTGAAGCTTTCTTT. Translated, it gives CATSRNPGSGNTEAFF.

The V and J genes are TRBV12-3 or TRBV12-4 and TRBJ2-5; D is tentatively TRBD1 or TRBD2 (7 bases each). The length of the CDR3 is 14 residues. The ends were cut back, 6 bases at V and 10 bases at J, with 21 bases in the middle. The CDR3 coding sequence is TGTGCCAGCAGCATACTGGGAGGGGGCATGGGCCAGTACTTC. Encoded protein: CASSILGGGMGQYF.

The CDR3 nucleotides read TGTGCCAGCAGTTACTCCTATCAAGATACGCAGTATTTT. This encodes CASSYSYQDTQYF. The V gene is TRBV6-2 or TRBV6-3, the J gene TRBJ2-3, with unresolved D. Trimming took 0 bases from V and 5 from J, leaving 6 bases between them. From germline, CDR1 is MNHEY and CDR2 SVGEGT. The CDR3 contains 13 residues.